This TCR beta chain was observed in a study of shared clonotypes between healthy human individuals (dated by TCRdb to the early 2020s). About the investigation overall: A couple of women and a few men aged 18 to 49 years were included in the cohort. To estimate repertoire size and how much clonotypes are shared between individuals, the study performed deep sequencing of blood TCR repertoires from roughly five healthy adults. For each donor, CD4 naive and CD4 memory were each run on three plates, CD8 naive on two plates, and CD8 memory on one plate. Different laboratories and diverse techniques were used to prepare libraries and sequence TCR repertoires, to increase sequencing depth and limit assay-specific biases. Per donor, leukapheresis produced somewhere between about 0.8 and 9 billion PBMCs.

V gives up 10 bases and J gives up 1 base, and the segment between their germline ends measures 10 bases. CDR1 ENHRY and CDR2 SYGVKD are derived from the germline V gene. Including the terminal cysteine and phenylalanine, the CDR3 comprises 12 residues. Only the CDR3 DNA is retained, 36 bases long and in frame from the first base. Healthy HIV-negative adults with no recently reported acute infections or vaccinations were included as donors. Every donor was a Caucasian adult living in Nashville, Tennessee, USA. CD4+ T cells were enriched by magnetic negative selection, after which naive cells were positively selected on CD45RA and the negative fraction was taken as the memory subset. Blood was obtained by leukapheresis, after which PBMCs were separated by Ficoll-Histopaque density gradient centrifugation and cryopreserved in liquid nitrogen vapor phase. Analytical flow cytometry was used to check the purity and quantity of each magnetically sorted T cell population. Genomic DNA was isolated from each sorted fraction and quantified by UV absorbance on a Nanodrop 2000c.

Notes on this clone: Its specific antigen is unknown. It may be a read error: a sequence one base away is much more abundant.

Using the deep immunoSEQ assay, TCR CDR3 regions were amplified from genomic DNA by multiplex PCR. Extracted genomic DNA from each cell subset was distributed evenly across all wells of several immunoSEQ 96-well plates, and each plate was treated as a replicate. For sorted subsets, each replicate PCR was loaded with about 0.2 ug genomic DNA, equivalent to roughly 30,000 T cell genomes. Purified libraries were measured with a Qubit 3.0 fluorometer, size-checked on a Bioanalyzer 2100, and measured again with the KAPA Library Quantification kit. A separate single-read 150-cycle Illumina NextSeq 550 flow cell was used to sequence each immunoSEQ 96-well plate. On the authors' methods: The immunoSEQ output contained only junctional sequences without quality scores, so filtering could not match that applied to full-length reads. Sequences were annotated with PyIR, a Python wrapper for IgBLAST v1.9, using IMGT germline references to assign V/J genes and CDR3. Reads were removed for weak V/J assignments (E-value above 1e-6), missing CDR3, stop codons, out-of-frame junctions, or ambiguous translated residues. V3J clonotypes were defined as sequences sharing the same inferred V gene, J gene, and CDR3 amino acid sequence. To compute the percentage overlap between repertoires, the number of shared unique clonotypes was divided by the size of the smaller repertoire. Richness of each repertoire was evaluated using RTK rarefaction, the Chao1 estimator, and Recon v2.1 estimates of unobserved clonotypes. Generation probabilities for all TCRbeta clonotypes obtained by the gDNA method from several donors were computed using OLGA. The source is immuneACCESS, and TCRdb retained only in-frame sequences with V and J called. Part of the clones is not carried over; for the studies checked, unresolved V genes explain less than half of this, and the remainder is unexplained. The D gene and trimming were derived from the DNA, and the V and J assignments and clone size from that table. The sample includes around 350,000 clones, with more than 60% observed a single time. The top ten hold around 9.3% of the sample.

What the research found in general, with its limitations: Estimated clonotype richness was generally larger for naive than for memory subsets. Even with the large sequencing depth, rarefaction of the sorted-subset datasets indicated that sequencing was incomplete. Sampling was restricted to blood, and TCR repertoires in tissue are likely to differ from TCR repertoires in blood. When a few donors were compared, the shared fraction of clonotypes was about 5.4% for naive CD4, 3.5% to 4% for naive CD8, about 2.5% for memory CD4, and 0.4% for memory CD8. Higher generation probabilities were observed for clonotypes shared by all four sorted-subset donors than for non-shared clonotypes. Pairwise subsampling indicated that sequencing depth was expected to affect the degree of clonotype sharing among donors. Because the study included only a small number of donors, the genetic and exposure-history diversity represented was limited.

Sequencing was carried out using memory CD4+ T cells sorted from blood. This specimen's cell subset or site label, per the study, means: CD45RA-negative fraction. This clonotype was sampled from a man between 25 and 39 years old in good health. This sequence uses TRBV10-3 and TRBJ1-1; the D gene is perhaps TRBD1, on 5 matching bases. The CDR3 has the sequence CASGTANTEAFF. The sequenced DNA is TGTGCCAGCGGGACGGCGAACACTGAAGCTTTCTTT.